A selection of T cell receptor beta chains follows, all from one sample in a study of PD-1 blockade in mismatch repair-deficient tumors. Sequencing was performed with immunoSEQ multiplex PCR; in TCRdb, only in-frame clones are kept and a portion is missing. The profile shows roughly 53,000 clones, about 80% of them singletons. The sample consisted of peripheral blood, taken 4 weeks after starting pembrolizumab. The receptors shown here come from an adult with mismatch repair-deficient cancer. Each CDR3 is given with its conserved first and last residue. A D gene is named only where the DNA matches it firmly. Size is omitted from some rows. Given values are once, few, many or a class for expanded clones.

DNA: TGTGCCAGCAGTTCCGATACCCTATACAACGCTGAAGCTTTCTTT; CDR3: CASSSDTLYNAEAFF; V: TRBV6-5; size: -; D: -; J: TRBJ1-1
DNA: TGTGCCAGCAGCTTGTTTTCTCACGGCTCCTACGAGCAGTACTTC; CDR3: CASSLFSHGSYEQYF; V: TRBV5-4; size: -; D: -; J: TRBJ2-7
DNA: TGTGCCAGCAGCCGCCGCGGACAGGGGGTAAAAGAGCAGTACTTC; CDR3: CASSRRGQGVKEQYF; V: TRBV5-6; size: -; D: TRBD1; J: TRBJ2-7
DNA: TGTGCCAGCAGCCCGCGGGAGGGGAGCTATGGCTACACCTTC; CDR3: CASSPREGSYGYTF; V: TRBV7-9; size: -; D: -; J: TRBJ1-2
DNA: TGTGCCAGCAGCACCGGGCCCCTAGCGGGAGGCGCAGATACGCAGTATTTT; CDR3: CASSTGPLAGGADTQYF; V: TRBV5-6; size: -; D: TRBD2; J: TRBJ2-3
DNA: TGCGCCAGCAGCTTTGGGGGGGTGCAGACCCAGTACTTC; CDR3: CASSFGGVQTQYF; V: TRBV5-1; size: -; D: TRBD2; J: TRBJ2-5
DNA: TGTGCCAGCAGCTTAGGAAGCACAGATACGCAGTATTTT; CDR3: CASSLGSTDTQYF; V: TRBV5-6; size: -; D: -; J: TRBJ2-3
DNA: TGCGCCAGCAGCTTGGGTCCGAACACCGGGGAGCTGTTTTTT; CDR3: CASSLGPNTGELFF; V: TRBV5-1; size: -; D: -; J: TRBJ2-2
DNA: TGTGCCAGTACCAGCGTCCTAGGGGCACAAGAGACCCAGTACTTC; CDR3: CASTSVLGAQETQYF; V: TRBV19; size: -; D: -; J: TRBJ2-5
DNA: TGTGCCAGTAGTATGAGCGGAGAGTCACCCGGAGGGCAGTACTTC; CDR3: CASSMSGESPGGQYF; V: TRBV19; size: -; D: -; J: TRBJ2-7
DNA: TGTGCCAGCAGCAACGACACCGACAGAAGCAATCAGCCCCAGCATTTT; CDR3: CASSNDTDRSNQPQHF; V: TRBV21-1; size: -; D: -; J: TRBJ1-5
DNA: TGCGGACTTAGACACACCGGGGAGCTGTTTTTT; CDR3: CGLRHTGELFF; V: TRBV20-1; size: -; D: -; J: TRBJ2-2
DNA: TGTGCCAGCAGTCACGATACCGGGACAGGAGTTGAAACCTTC; CDR3: CASSHDTGTGVETF; V: TRBV6-5; size: once; D: TRBD1; J: TRBJ1-2
DNA: TGTGCCAGCAGCCAAGATTACGGCACAGATACGCAGTATTTT; CDR3: CASSQDYGTDTQYF; V: TRBV4-2; size: -; D: -; J: TRBJ2-3
DNA: TGTGCCAGCAGTCCCACGGTATATAGGACTGAAGCTTTCTTT; CDR3: CASSPTVYRTEAFF; V: TRBV6-6; size: -; D: -; J: TRBJ1-1
DNA: TGCAGTGCTAGCCTTGAAGAGACCCAGTACTTC; CDR3: CSASLEETQYF; V: TRBV20-1; size: -; D: -; J: TRBJ2-5
DNA: TGTGCCAGCACCCACGGAACTAGCGGGAGATGGGCAGATACGCAGTATTTT; CDR3: CASTHGTSGRWADTQYF; V: TRBV5-8; size: -; D: TRBD2; J: TRBJ2-3
DNA: TGTGCCAGCAGCCCACTGGGAGCGGGAGACGGGGAGACCCAGTACTTC; CDR3: CASSPLGAGDGETQYF; V: TRBV7-9; size: -; D: TRBD2; J: TRBJ2-5